This TCR beta chain was recorded in a study of T-cell reconstitution after alpha-beta-depleted transplantation in children. During its preparation, the TCRbeta library received unique molecular identifiers. MiXCR, run by TCRdb on the PCR reads, gives a single entry per CDR3 protein. The table shows about 16,000 distinct CDR3 sequences, with about 7.6% occurring only once. V shed 1 base and J shed 3 bases, with 1 base lying between them. The germline CDR1 and CDR2 sequences are SQVTM and ANQGSEA. The CDR3 is made up of 11 amino acids. On this clonotype itself: A much larger clone differs by one base, so this may be a read error. This CDR3 fails to terminate in the conserved phenylalanine or tryptophan, so it likely reflects a read error.

The receptor's source is a boy less than two years old who had a stem cell transplant for Wiskott-Aldrich syndrome, so the T cells may come from the graft donor. The chain carries TRBV29-1 and TRBJ1-3; unclear D gene. This material consisted of PBMCs, mostly from graft donor cells, taken 60 days after TCRalphabeta/CD19-depleted stem cell transplant. For the CDR3, the DNA is TGCAGCGTTGAAGGTGGAAACACCATATATCTT. Its translation: CSVEGGNTIYL.